This TCR beta chain appears in the sequencing data of a study of patients and donors after allogeneic stem cell transplantation. Trimming cost V 3 bases and J 4 bases; bases outside gene matches: 10. The CDR3 loop spans 15 amino acids. Germline V lookup: CDR1 SGDLS, CDR2 YYNGEE. One entry per CDR3 protein, called by TCRdb with MiXCR from the RT-PCR reads. The data show over 150,000 distinct CDR3 sequences, around 28% seen once. Source material: blood, either unsorted or a sorted T cell fraction (not recorded which). The J gene is TRBJ2-7, the V gene TRBV9; 7 bases agree with TRBD1. The sequence came from a human donor who was either an allogeneic HSCT recipient or a stem cell or donor lymphocyte infusion donor (not recorded which). It is not recorded whose cells these are; they may come from a transplant donor. This CDR3 is CASSARQGMGYEQYF. DNA of the CDR3: TGTGCCAGCAGCGCCAGACAGGGTATGGGTTACGAGCAGTACTTC.